One T cell receptor beta chain is described in this entry. The CDR3 spans 13 residues. The germline V gene encodes CDR1 SQVTM and CDR2 ANQGSEA. V was trimmed by 5 bases and J by 3 bases, leaving 14 bases between them. Healthy Caucasian individuals from Russia aged 6 to 90 served as donors. These data come from a study of blood T cells in healthy people across ages. A J-beta primer mix and a sample-barcoded 5' primer were used in a second PCR of about 7 to 11 cycles. Researchers report that a template-switch adaptor with 12 random nucleotides tagged each cDNA molecule. Via MiXCR, TCRdb re-called the 5' RACE reads, giving one row per CDR3 protein. This sample carries about 1.6 million distinct CDR3 sequences, 30% to 35% of them seen once, and the ten largest clones take 11%.

The chain combines TRBV29-1 with TRBJ2-7; a weak D match, TRBD1 (5 bases). The receptor comes from a woman aged 25 to 39 in good health. Sequencing was carried out using blood. The CDR3 DNA sequence: TGCAGCGTTCAAGGGGTGTTGAACTACGAGCAGTACTTC. Translating gives CSVQGVLNYEQYF.